This T cell receptor (beta chain) was documented in a study of Graves' ophthalmopathy and Graves' hyperthyroidism. Regarding the study as a whole: It was with around 67% sensitivity and roughly 75% specificity that the model predicted ophthalmopathy progression. From stable hyperthyroidism, ophthalmopathy was separated by a 13-signature model with just over 85% sensitivity and under 84% specificity.

V lost 9 bases, J lost 2 bases, and 6 bases stayed unmatched. The length of the CDR3 is 15 residues. Germline V CDR1 and CDR2: ENHRY, SYGVKD. Excluded: other autoimmune disease, uncontrolled infection, pregnancy or lactation. Patients were diagnosed from clinical symptoms, serum thyroxine, TRAb, thyroid ultrasound and orbital computed tomography. RNA served as the template for amplifying TCR beta CDR3 regions. HTBI primers primed a first-round RT-PCR, and a second-round multiplex PCR followed. Using its own MiXCR run on the multiplex PCR reads, TCRdb lists one record per CDR3 protein. The sample carries approximately 410,000 distinct CDR3 sequences, approximately 15% recorded once. This clonotype has just a few counts. Its matching antigen is unknown.

This clonotype originated in a young woman with stable Graves' hyperthyroidism. Sequencing was done on a sample of peripheral blood. The genes are TRBV10-3 and TRBJ2-1; 11 bases line up with TRBD2. The CDR3 nucleotides read TGTGCCATAATGCTAGCGGGGGGTACCTACAATGAGCAGTTCTTC. It encodes CAIMLAGGTYNEQFF.